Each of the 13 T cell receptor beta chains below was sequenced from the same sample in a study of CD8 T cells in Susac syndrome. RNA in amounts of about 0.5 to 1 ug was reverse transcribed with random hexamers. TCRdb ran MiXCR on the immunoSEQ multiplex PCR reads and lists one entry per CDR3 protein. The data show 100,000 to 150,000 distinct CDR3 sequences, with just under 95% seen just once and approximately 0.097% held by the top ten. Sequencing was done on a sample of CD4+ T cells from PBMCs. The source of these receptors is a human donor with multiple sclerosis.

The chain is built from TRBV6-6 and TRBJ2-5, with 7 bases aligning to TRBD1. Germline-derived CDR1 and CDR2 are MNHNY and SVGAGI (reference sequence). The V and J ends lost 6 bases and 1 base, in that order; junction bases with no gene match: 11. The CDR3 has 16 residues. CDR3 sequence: CASSLGQARIQETQYF. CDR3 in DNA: TGTGCCAGCAGCCTCGGACAGGCAAGAATCCAAGAGACCCAGTACTTC.

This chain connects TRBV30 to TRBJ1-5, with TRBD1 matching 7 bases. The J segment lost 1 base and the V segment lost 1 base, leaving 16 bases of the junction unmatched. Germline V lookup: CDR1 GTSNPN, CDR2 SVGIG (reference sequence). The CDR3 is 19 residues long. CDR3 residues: CAWSGNRDRAGTSNQPQHF. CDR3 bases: TGTGCCTGGAGTGGAAATCGTGACAGGGCGGGGACAAGCAATCAGCCCCAGCATTTT.

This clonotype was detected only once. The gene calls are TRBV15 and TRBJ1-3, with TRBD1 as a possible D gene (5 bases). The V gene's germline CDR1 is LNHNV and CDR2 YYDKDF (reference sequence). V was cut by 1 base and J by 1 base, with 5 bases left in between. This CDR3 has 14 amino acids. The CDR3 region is CATSRAGSGNTIYF. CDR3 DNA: TGTGCCACCAGCAGAGCAGGGTCTGGAAACACCATATATTTT.

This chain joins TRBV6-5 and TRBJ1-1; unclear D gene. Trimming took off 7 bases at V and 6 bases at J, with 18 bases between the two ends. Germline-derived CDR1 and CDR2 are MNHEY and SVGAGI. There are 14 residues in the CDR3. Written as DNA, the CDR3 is TGTGCCAGCAACAGAGGTAGGGTAGAAGCTGAAGCTTTCTTT. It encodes CASNRGRVEAEAFF.

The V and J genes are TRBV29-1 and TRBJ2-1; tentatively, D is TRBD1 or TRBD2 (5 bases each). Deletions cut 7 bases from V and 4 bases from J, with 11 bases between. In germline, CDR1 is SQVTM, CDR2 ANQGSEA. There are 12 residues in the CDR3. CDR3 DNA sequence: TGCAGCGCCGTGGGGGTGTACAATGAGCAGTTCTTC. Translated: CSAVGVYNEQFF.

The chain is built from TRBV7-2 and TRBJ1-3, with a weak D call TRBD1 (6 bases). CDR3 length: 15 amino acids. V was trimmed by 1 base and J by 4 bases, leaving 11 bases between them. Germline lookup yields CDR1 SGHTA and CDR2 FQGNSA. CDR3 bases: TGTGCCAGCAGCTTAGGGAGGGGGGTCGGAAACACCATATATTTT. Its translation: CASSLGRGVGNTIYF.

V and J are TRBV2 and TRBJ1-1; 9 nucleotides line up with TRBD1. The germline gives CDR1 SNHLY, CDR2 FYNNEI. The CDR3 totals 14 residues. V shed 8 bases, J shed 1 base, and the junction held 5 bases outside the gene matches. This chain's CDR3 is CASSWDRANTEAFF. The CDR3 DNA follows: TGTGCCAGCTCCTGGGACAGGGCGAACACTGAAGCTTTCTTT.

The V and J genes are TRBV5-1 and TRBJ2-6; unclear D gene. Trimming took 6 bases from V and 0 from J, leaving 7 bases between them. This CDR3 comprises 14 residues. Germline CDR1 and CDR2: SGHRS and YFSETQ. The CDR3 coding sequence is TGCGCCAGCAAATACAGCTCTGGGGCCAACGTCCTGACTTTC. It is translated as CASKYSSGANVLTF.

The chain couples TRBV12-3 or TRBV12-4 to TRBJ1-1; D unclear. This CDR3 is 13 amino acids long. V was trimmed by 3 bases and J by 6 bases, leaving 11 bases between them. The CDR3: CASSFAGAAEAFF. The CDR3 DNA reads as TGTGCCAGCAGTTTCGCGGGCGCCGCTGAAGCTTTCTTT.

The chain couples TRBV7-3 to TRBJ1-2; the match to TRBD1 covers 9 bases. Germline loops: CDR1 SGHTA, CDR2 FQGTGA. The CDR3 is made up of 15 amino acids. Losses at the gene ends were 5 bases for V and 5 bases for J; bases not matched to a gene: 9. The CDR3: CASSLTGGLGYGYTF. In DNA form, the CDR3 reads TGTGCCAGCAGCCTTACAGGGGGCTTAGGGTATGGCTACACCTTC.

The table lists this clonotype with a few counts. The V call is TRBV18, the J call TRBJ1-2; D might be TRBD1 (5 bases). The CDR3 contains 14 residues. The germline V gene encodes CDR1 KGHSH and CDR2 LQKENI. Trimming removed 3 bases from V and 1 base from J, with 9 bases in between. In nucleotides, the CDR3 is TGTGCCAGCTCACCCCCGACAGTTAACTATGGCTACACCTTC. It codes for CASSPPTVNYGYTF.

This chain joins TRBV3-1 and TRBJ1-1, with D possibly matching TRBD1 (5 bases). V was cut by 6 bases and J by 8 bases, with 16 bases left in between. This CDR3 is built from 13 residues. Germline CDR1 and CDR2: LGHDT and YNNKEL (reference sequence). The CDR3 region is CASSHTDKQEAFF. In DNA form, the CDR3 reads TGTGCCAGCAGTCACACGGACAAGCAAGAAGCTTTCTTT.

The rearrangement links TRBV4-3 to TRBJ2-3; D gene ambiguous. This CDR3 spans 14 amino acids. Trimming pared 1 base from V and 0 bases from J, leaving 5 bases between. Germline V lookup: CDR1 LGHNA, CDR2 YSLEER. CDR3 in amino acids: CASSQVASTDTQYF. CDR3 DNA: TGCGCCAGCAGCCAAGTTGCGAGCACAGATACGCAGTATTTT.